There are a few counts of the clone carrying this T cell receptor beta chain. Its antigen is not known. The data derive from a study of T cell repertoires in cytomegalovirus infection. Study overall: The authors used CMV epitopes that were HLA-C-restricted (recently identified) and HLA-B-restricted (well studied). The study's findings and limits: Within the response measured ex vivo, HLA-C-restricted CMV-specific TCR beta clonotypes were dominant. Adding up the frequency of public TCR beta families identified people who carried CMV plus the relevant HLA.

TCRdb recomputed calls from the reads with MiXCR, one row per CDR3 protein. The sample lists around 500,000 distinct CDR3 sequences, under 55% occurring once. The sequencing used cultured PBMCs, collected from culture after CMV antigen stimulation. This receptor was taken from a human donor in good health (CMV status not recorded). Some clones in this sample may be carry-over from other donors' samples.

The CDR3 region has the DNA TGTGCCAGCAGCTCGTCGCCCTGGGCGAGGACAGGGCCGATTGATGATAGCAATCAGCCCCAGCATTTT. Its protein is CASSSSPWARTGPIDDSNQPQHF. This chain joins TRBV5-6 and TRBJ1-5; 8 bases map to TRBD1. J lost 0 bases, V lost 3 bases, and 26 bases had no gene match. CDR1 is SGHDT and CDR2 is YYEEEE in the germline V gene. This CDR3 region has 23 residues.